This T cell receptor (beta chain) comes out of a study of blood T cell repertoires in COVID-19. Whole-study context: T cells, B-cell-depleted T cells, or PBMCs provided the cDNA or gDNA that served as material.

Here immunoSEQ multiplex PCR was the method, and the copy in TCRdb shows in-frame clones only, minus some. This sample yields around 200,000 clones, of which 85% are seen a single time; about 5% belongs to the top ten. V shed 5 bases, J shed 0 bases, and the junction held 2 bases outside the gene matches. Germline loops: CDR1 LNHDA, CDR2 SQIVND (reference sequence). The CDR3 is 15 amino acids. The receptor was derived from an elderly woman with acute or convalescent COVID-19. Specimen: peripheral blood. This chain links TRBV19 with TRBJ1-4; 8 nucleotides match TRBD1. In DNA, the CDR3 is TGTGCCAGTAGTCGACAGGGGTCAACTAATGAAAAACTGTTTTTT. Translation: CASSRQGSTNEKLFF.